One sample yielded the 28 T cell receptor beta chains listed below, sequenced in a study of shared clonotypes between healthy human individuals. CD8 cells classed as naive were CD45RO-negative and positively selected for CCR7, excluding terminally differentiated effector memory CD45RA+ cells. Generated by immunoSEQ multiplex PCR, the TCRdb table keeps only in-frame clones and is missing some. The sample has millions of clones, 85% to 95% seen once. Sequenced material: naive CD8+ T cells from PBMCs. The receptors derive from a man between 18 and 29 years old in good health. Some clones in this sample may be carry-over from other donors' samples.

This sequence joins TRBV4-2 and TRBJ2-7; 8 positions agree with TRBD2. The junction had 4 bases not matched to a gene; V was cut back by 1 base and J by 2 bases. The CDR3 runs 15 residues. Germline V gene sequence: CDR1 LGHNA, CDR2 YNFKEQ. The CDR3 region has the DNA TGTGCCAGCAGCCAAGCAACTAGCGGACCCTACGAGCAGTACTTC. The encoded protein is CASSQATSGPYEQYF.

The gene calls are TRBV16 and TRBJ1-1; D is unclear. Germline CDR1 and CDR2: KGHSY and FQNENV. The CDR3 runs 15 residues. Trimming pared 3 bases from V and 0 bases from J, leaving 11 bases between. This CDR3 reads CASSQTQKLNTEAFF. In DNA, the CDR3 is TGTGCCAGCAGCCAGACACAAAAACTGAACACTGAAGCTTTCTTT. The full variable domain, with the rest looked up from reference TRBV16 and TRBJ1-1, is GEEVAQTPKHLVRGEGQKAKLYCAPIKGHSYVFWYQQVLKNEFKFLISFQNENVFDETGMPKERFSAKCLPNSPCSLEIQATKLEDSAVYFCASSQTQKLNTEAFFGQGTRLTVV.

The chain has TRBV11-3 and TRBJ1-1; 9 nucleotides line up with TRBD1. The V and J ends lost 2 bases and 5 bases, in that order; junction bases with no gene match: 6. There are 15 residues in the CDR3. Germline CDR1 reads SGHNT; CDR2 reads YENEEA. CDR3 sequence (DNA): TGTGCCAGCAGCTTAACAGGGACAGGGTTGACTGAAGCTTTCTTT. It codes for CASSLTGTGLTEAFF.

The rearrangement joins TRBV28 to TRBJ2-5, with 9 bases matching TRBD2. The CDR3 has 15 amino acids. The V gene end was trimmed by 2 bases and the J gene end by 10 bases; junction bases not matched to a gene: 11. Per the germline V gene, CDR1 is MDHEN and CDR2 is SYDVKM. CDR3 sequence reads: CASSLTAGGAGDQYF. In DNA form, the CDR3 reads TGTGCCAGCAGTTTAACAGCGGGAGGCGCGGGGGACCAGTACTTC. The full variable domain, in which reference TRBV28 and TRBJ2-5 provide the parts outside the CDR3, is DVKVTQSSRYLVKRTGEKVFLECVQDMDHENMFWYRQDPGLGLRLIYFSYDVKMKEKGDIPEGYSVSREKKERFSLILESASTNQTSMYLCASSLTAGGAGDQYFGPGTRLLVL.

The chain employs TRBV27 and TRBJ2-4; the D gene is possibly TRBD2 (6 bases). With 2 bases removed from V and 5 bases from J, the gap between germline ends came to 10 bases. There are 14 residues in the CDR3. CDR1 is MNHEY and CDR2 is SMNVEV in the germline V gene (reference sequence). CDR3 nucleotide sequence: TGTGCCAGCAGTTTAGGGGGGTCCCAAAACATTCAGTACTTC. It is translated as CASSLGGSQNIQYF.

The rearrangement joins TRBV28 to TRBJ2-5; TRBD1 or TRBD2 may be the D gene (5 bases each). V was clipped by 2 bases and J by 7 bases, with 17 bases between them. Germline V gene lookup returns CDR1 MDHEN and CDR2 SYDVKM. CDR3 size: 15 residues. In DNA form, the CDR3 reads TGTGCCAGCAGTTTACAGGGACCCAGGGTAAGGACCCAGTACTTC. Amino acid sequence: CASSLQGPRVRTQYF.

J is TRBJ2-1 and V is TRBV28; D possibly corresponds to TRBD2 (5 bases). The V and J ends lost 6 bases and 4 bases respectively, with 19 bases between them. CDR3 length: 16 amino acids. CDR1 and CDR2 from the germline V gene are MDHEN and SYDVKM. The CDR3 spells CASSSILEKGYNEQFF. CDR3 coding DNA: TGTGCCAGCAGCTCCATACTAGAAAAGGGTTACAATGAGCAGTTCTTC.

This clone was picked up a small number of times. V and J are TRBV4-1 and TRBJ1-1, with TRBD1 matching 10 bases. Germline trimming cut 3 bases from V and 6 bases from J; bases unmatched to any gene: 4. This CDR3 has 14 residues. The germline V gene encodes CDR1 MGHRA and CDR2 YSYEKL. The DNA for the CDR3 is TGCGCCAGCAGCCATGTAGGACAGGGGGCTGAAGCTTTCTTT. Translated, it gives CASSHVGQGAEAFF.

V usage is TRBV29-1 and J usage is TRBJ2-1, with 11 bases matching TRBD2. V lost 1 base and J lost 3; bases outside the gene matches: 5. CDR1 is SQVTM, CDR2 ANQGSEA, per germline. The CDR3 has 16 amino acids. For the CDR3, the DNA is TGCAGCGTTGAAGGTGCTAGCGGGAGGATCTACAATGAGCAGTTCTTC. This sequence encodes CSVEGASGRIYNEQFF.

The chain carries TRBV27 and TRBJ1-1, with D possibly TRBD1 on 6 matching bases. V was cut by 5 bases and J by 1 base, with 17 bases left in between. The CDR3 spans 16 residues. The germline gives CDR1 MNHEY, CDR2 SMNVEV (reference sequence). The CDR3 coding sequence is TGTGCCAGCAGTACACTAACCGGGACACCGAACACTGAAGCTTTCTTT. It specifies CASSTLTGTPNTEAFF.

In DNA, the CDR3 is TGTGCCAGCAGGGGGCCCTTTTCCAGCGCCTACGAGCAGTACTTC. This sequence encodes CASRGPFSSAYEQYF. V gene TRBV27 combines with J gene TRBJ2-7, with D perhaps matching TRBD1 (5 bases). CDR1 and CDR2 (germline): MNHEY, SMNVEV (reference sequence). Trimming stripped 6 bases from V and 2 bases from J, with 17 bases between. The CDR3 spans 15 residues.

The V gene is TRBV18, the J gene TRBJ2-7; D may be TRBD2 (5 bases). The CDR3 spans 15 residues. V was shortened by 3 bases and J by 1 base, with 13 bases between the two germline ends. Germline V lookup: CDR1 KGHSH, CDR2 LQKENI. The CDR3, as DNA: TGTGCCAGCTCACCCCCCCTGGACTCTTCCTACGAGCAGTACTTC. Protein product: CASSPPLDSSYEQYF.

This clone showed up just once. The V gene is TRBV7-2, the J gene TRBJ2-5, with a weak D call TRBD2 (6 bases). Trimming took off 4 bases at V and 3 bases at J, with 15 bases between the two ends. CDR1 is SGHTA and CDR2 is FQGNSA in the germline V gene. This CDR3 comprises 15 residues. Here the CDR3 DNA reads TGTGCCAGCAGCTCCCGGGACTCGAGAGAAGAGACCCAGTACTTC. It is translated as CASSSRDSREETQYF.

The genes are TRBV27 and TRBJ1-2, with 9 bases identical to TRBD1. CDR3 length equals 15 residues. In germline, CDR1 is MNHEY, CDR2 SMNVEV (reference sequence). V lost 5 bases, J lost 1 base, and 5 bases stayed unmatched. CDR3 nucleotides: TGTGCCAGCAGTCCGGGACAGGGCTTTAACTATGGCTACACCTTC. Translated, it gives CASSPGQGFNYGYTF.

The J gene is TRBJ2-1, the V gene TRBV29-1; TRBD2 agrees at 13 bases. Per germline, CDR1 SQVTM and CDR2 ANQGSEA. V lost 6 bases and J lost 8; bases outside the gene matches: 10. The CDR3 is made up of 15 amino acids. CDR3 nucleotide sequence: TGCAGCGTCGGCCGGACTAGCGGGAGCAATGATGAGCAGTTCTTC. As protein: CSVGRTSGSNDEQFF.

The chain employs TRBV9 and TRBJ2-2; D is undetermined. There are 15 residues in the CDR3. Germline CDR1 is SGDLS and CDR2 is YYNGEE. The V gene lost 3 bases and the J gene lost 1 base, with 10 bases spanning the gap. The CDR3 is CASSEGRGNTGELFF. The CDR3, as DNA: TGTGCCAGCAGCGAGGGCCGCGGGAACACCGGGGAGCTGTTTTTT. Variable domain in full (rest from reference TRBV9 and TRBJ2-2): DSGVTQTPKHLITATGQRVTLRCSPRSGDLSVYWYQQSLDQGLQFLIQYYNGEERAKGNILERFSAQQFPDLHSELNLSSLELGDSALYFCASSEGRGNTGELFFGEGSRLTVL.

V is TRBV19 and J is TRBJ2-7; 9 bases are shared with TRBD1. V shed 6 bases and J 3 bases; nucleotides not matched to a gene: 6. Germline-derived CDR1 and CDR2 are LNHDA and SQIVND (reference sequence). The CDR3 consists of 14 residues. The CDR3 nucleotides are TGTGCCAGTAGCGGTCGGGACAGGGTCTACGAGCAGTACTTC. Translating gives CASSGRDRVYEQYF.

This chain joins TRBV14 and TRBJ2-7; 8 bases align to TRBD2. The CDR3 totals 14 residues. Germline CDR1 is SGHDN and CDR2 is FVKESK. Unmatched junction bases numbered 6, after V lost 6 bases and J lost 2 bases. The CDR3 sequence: CASSPTGGPYEQYF. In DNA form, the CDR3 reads TGTGCCAGCAGTCCAACGGGGGGGCCCTACGAGCAGTACTTC.

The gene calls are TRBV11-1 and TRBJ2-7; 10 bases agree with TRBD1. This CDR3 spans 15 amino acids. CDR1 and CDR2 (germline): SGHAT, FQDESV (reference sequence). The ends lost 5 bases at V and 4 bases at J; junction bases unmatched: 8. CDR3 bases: TGTGCCAGCAGCAAAGGGGCGGGACAGGGGTACGAGCAGTACTTC. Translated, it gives CASSKGAGQGYEQYF.

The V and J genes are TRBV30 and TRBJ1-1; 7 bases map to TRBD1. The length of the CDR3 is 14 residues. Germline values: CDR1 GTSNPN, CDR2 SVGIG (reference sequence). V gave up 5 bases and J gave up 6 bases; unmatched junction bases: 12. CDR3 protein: CAWQGTVFSPEAFF. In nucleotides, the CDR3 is TGTGCCTGGCAGGGGACAGTTTTTTCTCCTGAAGCTTTCTTT.

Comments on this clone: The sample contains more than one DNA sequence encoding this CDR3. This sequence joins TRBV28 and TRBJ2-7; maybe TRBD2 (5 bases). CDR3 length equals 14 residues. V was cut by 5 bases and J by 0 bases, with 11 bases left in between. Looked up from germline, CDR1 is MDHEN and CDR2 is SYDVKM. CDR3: CASSGRESSYEQYF. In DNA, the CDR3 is TGTGCCAGCAGTGGACGGGAAAGCTCCTACGAGCAGTACTTC.

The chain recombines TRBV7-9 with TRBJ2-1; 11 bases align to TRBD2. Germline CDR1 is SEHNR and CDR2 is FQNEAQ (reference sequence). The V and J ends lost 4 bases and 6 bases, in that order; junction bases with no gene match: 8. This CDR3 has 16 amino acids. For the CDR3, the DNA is TGTGCCAGCAGCTGGGGGCGCGGGACTAGCGGCAATGAGCAGTTCTTC. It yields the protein CASSWGRGTSGNEQFF.

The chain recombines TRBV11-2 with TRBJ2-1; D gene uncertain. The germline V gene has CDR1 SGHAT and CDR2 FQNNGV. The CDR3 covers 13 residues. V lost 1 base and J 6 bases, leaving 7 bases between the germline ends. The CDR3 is CASSLGVSNEQFF. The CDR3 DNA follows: TGTGCCAGCAGCTTAGGAGTTTCCAATGAGCAGTTCTTC.

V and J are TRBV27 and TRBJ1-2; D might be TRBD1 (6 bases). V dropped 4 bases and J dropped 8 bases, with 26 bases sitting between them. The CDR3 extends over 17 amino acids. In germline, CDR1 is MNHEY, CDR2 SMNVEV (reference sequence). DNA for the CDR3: TGTGCCAGCAGTTCGAAAACCCGGGGCGGGGGCGGCGGCGGCTACACCTTC. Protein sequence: CASSSKTRGGGGGGYTF.

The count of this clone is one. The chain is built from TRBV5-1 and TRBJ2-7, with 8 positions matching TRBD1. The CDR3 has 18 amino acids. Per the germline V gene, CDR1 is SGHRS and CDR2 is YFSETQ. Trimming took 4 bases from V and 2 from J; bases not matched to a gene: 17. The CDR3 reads CASSAPGQDIKRPYEQYF. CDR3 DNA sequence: TGCGCCAGCAGCGCCCCGGGACAGGATATAAAACGACCCTACGAGCAGTACTTC.

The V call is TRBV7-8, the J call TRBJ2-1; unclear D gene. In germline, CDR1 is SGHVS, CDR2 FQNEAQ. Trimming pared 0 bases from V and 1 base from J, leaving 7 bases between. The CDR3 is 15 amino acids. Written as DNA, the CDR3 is TGTGCCAGCAGCTTAGCGGGAAGGTCCTACAATGAGCAGTTCTTC. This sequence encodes CASSLAGRSYNEQFF.

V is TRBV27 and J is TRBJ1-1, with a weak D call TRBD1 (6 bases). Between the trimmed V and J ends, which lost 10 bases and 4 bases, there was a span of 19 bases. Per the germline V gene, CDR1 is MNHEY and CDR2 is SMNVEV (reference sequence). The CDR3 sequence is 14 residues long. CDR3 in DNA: TGTGCCACAAAGGGGGAGGGGGTATTCACTGAAGCTTTCTTT. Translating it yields CATKGEGVFTEAFF.

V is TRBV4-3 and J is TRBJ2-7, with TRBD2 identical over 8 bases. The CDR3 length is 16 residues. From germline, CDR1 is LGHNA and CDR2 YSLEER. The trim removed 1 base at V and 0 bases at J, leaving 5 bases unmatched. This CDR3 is CASSQGYGGVSYEQYF. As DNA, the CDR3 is TGCGCCAGCAGCCAAGGATACGGGGGGGTCTCCTACGAGCAGTACTTC.